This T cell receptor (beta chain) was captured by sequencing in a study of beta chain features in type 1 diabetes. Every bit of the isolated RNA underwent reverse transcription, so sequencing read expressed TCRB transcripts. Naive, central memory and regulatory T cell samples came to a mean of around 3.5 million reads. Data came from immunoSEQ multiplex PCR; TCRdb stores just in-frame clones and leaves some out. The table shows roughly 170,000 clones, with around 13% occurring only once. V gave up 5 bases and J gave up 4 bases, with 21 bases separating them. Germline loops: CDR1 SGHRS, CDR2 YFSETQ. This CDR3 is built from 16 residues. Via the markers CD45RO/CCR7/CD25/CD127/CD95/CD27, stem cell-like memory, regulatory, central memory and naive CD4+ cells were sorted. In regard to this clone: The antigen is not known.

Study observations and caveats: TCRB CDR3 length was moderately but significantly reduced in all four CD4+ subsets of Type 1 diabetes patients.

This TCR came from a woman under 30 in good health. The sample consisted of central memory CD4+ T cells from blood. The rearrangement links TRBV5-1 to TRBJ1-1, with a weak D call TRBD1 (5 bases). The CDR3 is CASRQAYVGKSTEAFF. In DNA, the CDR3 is TGCGCCAGCAGACAGGCCTATGTGGGGAAGAGCACTGAAGCTTTCTTT.